This TCR beta chain was sequenced during a study of shared clonotypes between healthy human individuals. As concerns this clone: Antigen specificity is unknown. This sample includes further DNA sequences coding for the same CDR3.

Deletions cut 1 base from V and 8 bases from J, with 5 bases between. The CDR3 loop spans 11 amino acids. Germline lookup yields CDR1 DFQATT and CDR2 SNEGSKA (reference sequence). Findings and caveats of the study: Relative to memory subsets, naive subsets generally showed larger estimated richness.

This table comes from immunoSEQ multiplex PCR, and its TCRdb copy is limited to in-frame clones, with some not included. The sample holds under 2.5 million clones, around 93% seen once. This clonotype originated in a man between 18 and 35 years old in good health. Some clones in this sample may be carry-over from other donors' samples. The sequenced sample was naive CD4+ T cells from PBMCs. Subset specified: CD45RA+ positively selected. V and J are TRBV20-1 and TRBJ1-4; D gene unclear. The CDR3 DNA is TGCAGTGCTAGAGGTCCCGAAAAACTGTTTTTT. Its protein is CSARGPEKLFF.